This T cell receptor beta chain is drawn from a study of beta chain features in type 1 diabetes. A remark on this clone: Its antigen is as yet unknown.

Sequencing targeted expressed TCRB transcripts, as all isolated RNA had been reverse transcribed. Assay used: immunoSEQ multiplex PCR; TCRdb lists only in-frame clones, some missing. In the table there are tens of thousands of clones, approximately 50% of which are singletons. Study outcomes and limitations: cDNA sequencing could over-represent cells with high TCR expression.

The germline V gene has CDR1 SNHLY and CDR2 FYNNEI. The CDR3 runs to 15 residues. V lost 4 bases and J lost 0, with 11 bases in between. Sorting produced populations that all topped 98% purity. The rearrangement joins TRBV2 to TRBJ2-3; D is perhaps TRBD1 (6 bases). The clonotype comes from a woman aged 18-29 years in good health. The sequencing input was central memory CD4+ T cells from blood. The CDR3 DNA reads TGTGCCAGCAGTGCCCCCCAGGGGAGCACAGATACGCAGTATTTT. Amino acid sequence: CASSAPQGSTDTQYF.